This TCR beta chain was captured in a study of blood T cells in healthy people across ages. Each sample used at least 6 million PBMCs. It was with a sample-barcoded 5' primer and a J-beta primer mix that a second PCR of roughly 7 to 11 cycles was run. From the 5' RACE reads, TCRdb called clonotypes with MiXCR, one entry per CDR3 protein. Altogether 650,000 to 700,000 distinct CDR3 sequences are present, about a third being singletons, with the ten largest covering just over 15%. This CDR3 contains 15 residues. J lost 1 base, V lost 8 bases, and 7 bases had no gene match. The germline V gene encodes CDR1 MNHEY and CDR2 SVGEGT.

This receptor was taken from a woman aged 80 or older in good health. The V gene is TRBV6-2 or TRBV6-3, the J gene TRBJ2-3; 9 bases line up with TRBD2. Sequencing input: blood. The CDR3 loop is CASGTSGFGTDTQYF. The CDR3 DNA reads TGTGCCAGCGGAACTAGCGGGTTTGGCACAGATACGCAGTATTTT.